One T cell receptor (beta chain) is described in this entry. This specimen comes from a study of blood T cells in healthy people across ages. V shed 5 bases and J 5 bases; nucleotides not matched to a gene: 9. In germline, CDR1 is DFQATT, CDR2 SNEGSKA (reference sequence). The CDR3 has 14 residues. A J-beta primer mix and a sample-barcoded 5' primer were used in a second PCR of about 7 to 12 cycles. TCRdb redid the calling of the 5' RACE reads with MiXCR, one entry per CDR3 protein. Of approximately 2,000,000 distinct CDR3 sequences in the sample, about two fifths were seen once. The chain recombines TRBV20-1 with TRBJ2-1, with 7 bases aligning to TRBD1. Sequencing was performed on blood. This receptor was identified in a human donor in good health. The CDR3 DNA follows: TGCAGTGCTCACCACCGGGACAGCCACAATGAGCAGTTCTTC. Residues: CSAHHRDSHNEQFF.